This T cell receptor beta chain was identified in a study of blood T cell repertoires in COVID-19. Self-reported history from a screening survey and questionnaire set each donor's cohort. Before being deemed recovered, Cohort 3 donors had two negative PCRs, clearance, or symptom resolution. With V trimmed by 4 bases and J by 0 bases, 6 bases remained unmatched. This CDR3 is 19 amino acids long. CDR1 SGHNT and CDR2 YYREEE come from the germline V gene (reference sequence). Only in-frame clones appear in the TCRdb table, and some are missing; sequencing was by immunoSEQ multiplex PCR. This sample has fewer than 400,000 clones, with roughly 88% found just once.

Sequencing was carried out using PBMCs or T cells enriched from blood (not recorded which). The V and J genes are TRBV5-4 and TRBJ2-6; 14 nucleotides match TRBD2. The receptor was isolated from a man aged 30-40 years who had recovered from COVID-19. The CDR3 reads CASSPRTSGGPSGANVLTF. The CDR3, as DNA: TGTGCCAGCAGCCCCCGGACTAGCGGGGGGCCCTCTGGGGCCAACGTCCTGACTTTC.